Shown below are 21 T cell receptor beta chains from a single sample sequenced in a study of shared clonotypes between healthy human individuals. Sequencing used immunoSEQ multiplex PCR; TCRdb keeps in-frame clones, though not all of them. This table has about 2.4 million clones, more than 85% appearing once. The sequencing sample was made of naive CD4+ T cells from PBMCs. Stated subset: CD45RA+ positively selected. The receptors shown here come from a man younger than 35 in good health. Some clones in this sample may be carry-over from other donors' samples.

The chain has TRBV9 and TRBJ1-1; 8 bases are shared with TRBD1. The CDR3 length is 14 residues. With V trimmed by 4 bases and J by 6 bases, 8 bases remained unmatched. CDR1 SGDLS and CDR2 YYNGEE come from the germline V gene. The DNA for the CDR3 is TGTGCCAGCAGCCCTCGGACAGGGACCCCTGAAGCTTTCTTT. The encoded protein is CASSPRTGTPEAFF.

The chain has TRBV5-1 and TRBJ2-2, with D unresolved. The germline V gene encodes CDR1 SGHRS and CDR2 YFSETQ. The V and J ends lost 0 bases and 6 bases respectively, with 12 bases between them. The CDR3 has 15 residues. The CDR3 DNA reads TGCGCCAGCAGCTTGGATGCGGCCAACTCCGGGGAGCTGTTTTTT. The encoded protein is CASSLDAANSGELFF.

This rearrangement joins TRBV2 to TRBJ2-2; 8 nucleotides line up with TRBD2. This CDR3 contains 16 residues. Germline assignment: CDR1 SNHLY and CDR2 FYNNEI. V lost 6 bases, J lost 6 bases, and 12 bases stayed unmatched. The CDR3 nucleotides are TGTGCCAGCAGCCCAAGGGGGACTAGTGTAGCCGGGGAGCTGTTTTTT. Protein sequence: CASSPRGTSVAGELFF.

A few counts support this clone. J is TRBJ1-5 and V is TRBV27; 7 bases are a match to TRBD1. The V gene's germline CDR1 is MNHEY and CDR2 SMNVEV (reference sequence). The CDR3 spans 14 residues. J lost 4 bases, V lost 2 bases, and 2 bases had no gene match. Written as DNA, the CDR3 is TGTGCCAGCAGTTTACGGGGACAGAATCAGCCCCAGCATTTT. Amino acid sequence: CASSLRGQNQPQHF.

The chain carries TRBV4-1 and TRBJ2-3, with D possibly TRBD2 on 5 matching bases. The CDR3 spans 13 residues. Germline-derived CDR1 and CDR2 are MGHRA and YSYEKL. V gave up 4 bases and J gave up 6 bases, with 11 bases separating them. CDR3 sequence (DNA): TGCGCCAGCAGCCCTAGCCGAGACGATACGCAGTATTTT. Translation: CASSPSRDDTQYF.

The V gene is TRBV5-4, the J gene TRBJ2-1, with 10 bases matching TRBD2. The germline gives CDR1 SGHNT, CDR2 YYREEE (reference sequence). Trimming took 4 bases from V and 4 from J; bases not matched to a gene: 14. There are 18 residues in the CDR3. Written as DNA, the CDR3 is TGTGCCAGCAGCCCCGGGATAGCGGGAGGATCGATTTACAATGAGCAGTTCTTC. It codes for CASSPGIAGGSIYNEQFF.

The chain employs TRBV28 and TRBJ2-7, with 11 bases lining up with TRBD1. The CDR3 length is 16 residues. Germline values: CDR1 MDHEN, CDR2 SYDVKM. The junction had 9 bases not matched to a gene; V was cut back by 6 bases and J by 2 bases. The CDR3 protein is CASSLIGQGAAYEQYF. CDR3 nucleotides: TGTGCCAGCAGCCTAATAGGACAGGGGGCAGCCTACGAGCAGTACTTC.

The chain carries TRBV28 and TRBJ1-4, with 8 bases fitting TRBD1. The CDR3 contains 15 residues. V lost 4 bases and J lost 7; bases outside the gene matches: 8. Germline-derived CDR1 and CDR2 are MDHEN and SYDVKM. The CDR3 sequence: CASSSHRGSGEKLFF. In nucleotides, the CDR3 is TGTGCCAGCAGTTCACACAGGGGGAGTGGTGAAAAACTGTTTTTT.

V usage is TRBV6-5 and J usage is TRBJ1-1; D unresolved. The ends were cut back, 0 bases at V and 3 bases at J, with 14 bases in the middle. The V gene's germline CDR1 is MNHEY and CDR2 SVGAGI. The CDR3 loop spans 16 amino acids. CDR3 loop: CASSYSPPGRDTEAFF. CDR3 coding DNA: TGTGCCAGCAGTTACTCCCCCCCCGGGAGGGACACTGAAGCTTTCTTT.

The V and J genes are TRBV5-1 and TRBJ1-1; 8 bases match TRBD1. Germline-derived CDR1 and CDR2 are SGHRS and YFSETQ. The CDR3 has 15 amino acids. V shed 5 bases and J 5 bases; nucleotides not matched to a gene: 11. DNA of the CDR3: TGCGCCAGCAGTCGAGGTGGGACAGGAGAAACTGAAGCTTTCTTT. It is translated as CASSRGGTGETEAFF.

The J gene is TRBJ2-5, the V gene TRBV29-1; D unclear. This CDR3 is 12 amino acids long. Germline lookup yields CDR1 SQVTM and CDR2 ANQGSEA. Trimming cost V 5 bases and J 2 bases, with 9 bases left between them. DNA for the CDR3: TGCAGCGTTAGAGAACAGCAAGAGACCCAGTACTTC. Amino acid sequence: CSVREQQETQYF.

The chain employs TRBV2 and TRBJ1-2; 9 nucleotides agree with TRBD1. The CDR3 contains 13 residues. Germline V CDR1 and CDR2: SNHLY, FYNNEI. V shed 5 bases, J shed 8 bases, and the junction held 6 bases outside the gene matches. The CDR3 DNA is TGTGCCAGCAGTTTGGGACAGGGTCGGGGCTACACCTTC. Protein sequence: CASSLGQGRGYTF.

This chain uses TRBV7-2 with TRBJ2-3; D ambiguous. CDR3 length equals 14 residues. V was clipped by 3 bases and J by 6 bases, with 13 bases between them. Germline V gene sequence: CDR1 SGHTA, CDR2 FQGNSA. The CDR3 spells CASSFGPLYDTQYF. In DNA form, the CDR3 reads TGTGCCAGCAGCTTCGGGCCACTGTATGATACGCAGTATTTT.

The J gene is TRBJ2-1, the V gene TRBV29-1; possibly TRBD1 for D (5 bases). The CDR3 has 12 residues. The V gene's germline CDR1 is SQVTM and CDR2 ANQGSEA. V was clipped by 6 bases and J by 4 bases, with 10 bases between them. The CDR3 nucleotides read TGCAGCGTATGGACACCTTACAATGAGCAGTTCTTC. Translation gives CSVWTPYNEQFF.

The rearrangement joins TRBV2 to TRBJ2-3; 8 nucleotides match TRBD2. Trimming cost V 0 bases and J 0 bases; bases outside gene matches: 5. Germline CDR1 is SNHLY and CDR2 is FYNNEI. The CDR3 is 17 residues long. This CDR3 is CASSEASSGYSTDTQYF. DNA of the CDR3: TGTGCCAGCAGTGAAGCGTCTAGCGGGTATAGCACAGATACGCAGTATTTT. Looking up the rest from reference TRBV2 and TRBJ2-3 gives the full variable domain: EPEVTQTPSHQVTQMGQEVILRCVPISNHLYFYWYRQILGQKVEFLVSFYNNEISEKSEIFDDQFSVERPDGSNFTLKIRSTKLEDSAMYFCASSEASSGYSTDTQYFGPGTRLTVL.

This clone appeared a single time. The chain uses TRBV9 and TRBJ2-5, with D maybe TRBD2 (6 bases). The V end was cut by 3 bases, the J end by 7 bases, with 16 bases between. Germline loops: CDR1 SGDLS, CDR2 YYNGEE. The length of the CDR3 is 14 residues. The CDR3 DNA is TGTGCCAGCAGCGGCCCCACTAGCACGGCGACCCAGTACTTC. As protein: CASSGPTSTATQYF.

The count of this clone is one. CDR3 in DNA: TGCGCCAGCAGCTTGGTCGGGTTTCTGGCAGGGCGAAGTTCAGATACGCAGTATTTT. Protein: CASSLVGFLAGRSSDTQYF. V and J are TRBV5-1 and TRBJ2-3; TRBD1 is a possible D gene (5 bases). Trimming left V 0 bases short and J 4 bases short, with 24 bases between. CDR1 SGHRS and CDR2 YFSETQ come from the germline V gene. CDR3 length equals 19 residues. Combining the CDR3 with reference TRBV5-1 and TRBJ2-3 gives the whole variable domain KAGVTQTPRYLIKTRGQQVTLSCSPISGHRSVSWYQQTPGQGLQFLFEYFSETQRNKGNFPGRFSGRQFSNSRSEMNVSTLELGDSALYLCASSLVGFLAGRSSDTQYFGPGTRLTVL.

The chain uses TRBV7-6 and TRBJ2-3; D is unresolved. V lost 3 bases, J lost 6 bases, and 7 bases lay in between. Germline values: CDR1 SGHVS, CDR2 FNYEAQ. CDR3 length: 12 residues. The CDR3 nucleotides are TGTGCCAGCAGCTTGGAGAAGGATACGCAGTATTTT. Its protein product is CASSLEKDTQYF.

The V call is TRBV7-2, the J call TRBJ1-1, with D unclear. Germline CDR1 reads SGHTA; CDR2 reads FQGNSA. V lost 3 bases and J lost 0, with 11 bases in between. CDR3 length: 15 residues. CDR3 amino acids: CASSLLTPLNTEAFF. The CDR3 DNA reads TGTGCCAGCAGCTTGCTAACTCCACTGAACACTGAAGCTTTCTTT. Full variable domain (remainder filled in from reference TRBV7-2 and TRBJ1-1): GAGVSQSPSNKVTEKGKDVELRCDPISGHTALYWYRQSLGQGLEFLIYFQGNSAPDKSGLPSDRFSAERTGGSVSTLTIQRTQQEDSAVYLCASSLLTPLNTEAFFGQGTRLTVV.

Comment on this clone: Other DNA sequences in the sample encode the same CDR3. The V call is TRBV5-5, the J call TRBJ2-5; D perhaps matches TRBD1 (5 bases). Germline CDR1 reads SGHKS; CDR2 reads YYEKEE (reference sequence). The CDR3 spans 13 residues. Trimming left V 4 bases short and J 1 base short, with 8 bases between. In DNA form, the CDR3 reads TGTGCCAGCAGCCCCGACAGCCAAGAGACCCAGTACTTC. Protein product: CASSPDSQETQYF.

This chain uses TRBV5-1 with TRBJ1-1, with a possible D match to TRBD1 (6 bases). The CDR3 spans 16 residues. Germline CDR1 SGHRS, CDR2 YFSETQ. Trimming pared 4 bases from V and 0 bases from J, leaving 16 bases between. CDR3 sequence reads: CASSPQPTGVNTEAFF. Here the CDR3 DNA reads TGCGCCAGCAGCCCCCAGCCGACAGGTGTGAACACTGAAGCTTTCTTT.